Each of the 22 T cell receptor beta chains below was sequenced from the same sample in a study of shared clonotypes between healthy human individuals. Profiled with immunoSEQ multiplex PCR; TCRdb holds only in-frame clones, not every one. The repertoire holds 2 million to 3 million clones, with 93% as singletons. The sequencing sample was made of naive CD4+ T cells from PBMCs. Subset in this sample: CD45RA+ positively selected. Receptor source: a man aged 18 to 29 in good health. Some clones in this sample may be carry-over from other donors' samples.

V gene TRBV11-2 combines with J gene TRBJ2-1; 12 nucleotides agree with TRBD2. Germline V gene sequence: CDR1 SGHAT, CDR2 FQNNGV. With V trimmed by 1 base and J by 5 bases, 6 bases remained unmatched. The CDR3 totals 17 residues. CDR3 in amino acids: CASSLVRTSGTNNEQFF. The CDR3 nucleotides read TGTGCCAGCAGCTTAGTGAGGACTAGCGGGACCAACAATGAGCAGTTCTTC. The variable domain in full, completed from reference TRBV11-2 and TRBJ2-1, reads EAGVAQSPRYKIIEKRQSVAFWCNPISGHATLYWYQQILGQGPKLLIQFQNNGVVDDSQLPKDRFSAERLKGVDSTLKIQPAKLEDSAVYLCASSLVRTSGTNNEQFFGPGTRLTVL.

The chain employs TRBV6-1 and TRBJ1-6; D gene ambiguous. The CDR3 totals 15 residues. The germline V and J ends were trimmed by 1 base and 7 bases, with 11 bases remaining between them. CDR1 is MNHNS, CDR2 SASEGT, per germline. DNA for the CDR3: TGTGCCAGCAGTGAAGGGGGATCGGGGAATTCACCCCTCCACTTT. This translates into CASSEGGSGNSPLHF.

The rearrangement uses TRBV6-1 and TRBJ2-7, with D hard to call. The CDR3 covers 12 residues. Trimming left V 1 base short and J 3 bases short, with 4 bases between. Germline assignment: CDR1 MNHNS and CDR2 SASEGT. DNA of the CDR3: TGTGCCAGCAGTGAAGGGTACTACGAGCAGTACTTC. Amino acid sequence: CASSEGYYEQYF.

The chain carries TRBV23-1 and TRBJ2-1; the match to TRBD2 covers 10 bases. TRBV23-1 is sorted into the ORF group, with uncertain function. The CDR3 has 16 amino acids. Trimming removed 0 bases from V and 6 bases from J; junction bases left unmatched: 5. The CDR3 nucleotides read TGCGCCAGCAGTCAATCGAGGGCTAGCGGGGGCAATGAGCAGTTCTTC. Its translation is CASSQSRASGGNEQFF.

The chain joins TRBV28 to TRBJ1-4; D may be TRBD1 (5 bases). CDR3 length: 14 residues. CDR1 is MDHEN, CDR2 SYDVKM, per germline. With 2 bases removed from V and 8 bases from J, the gap between germline ends came to 12 bases. The CDR3: CASSLGGIGEKLFF. CDR3 coding DNA: TGTGCCAGCAGTTTAGGGGGTATCGGCGAAAAACTGTTTTTT.

The rearrangement links TRBV28 to TRBJ1-1; 7 positions match TRBD1. The CDR3 has 17 residues. The J segment lost 10 bases and the V segment lost 4 bases, leaving 21 bases of the junction unmatched. Germline CDR1 is MDHEN and CDR2 is SYDVKM. CDR3 in DNA: TGTGCCAGCAGTTCCCCCTCAGGGGGTGGGACTCTCAAGGGAGCTTTCTTT. Translated, it gives CASSSPSGGGTLKGAFF.

The gene calls are TRBV7-9 and TRBJ2-3, with 8 bases lining up with TRBD2. This CDR3 region has 16 residues. Losses at the gene ends were 1 base for V and 5 bases for J; bases not matched to a gene: 8. In germline, CDR1 is SEHNR, CDR2 FQNEAQ (reference sequence). The CDR3, as DNA: TGTGCCAGCAGCTTAGTTTCGGGAGGGCCAGGAGATACGCAGTATTTT. It yields the protein CASSLVSGGPGDTQYF.

V usage is TRBV10-3 and J usage is TRBJ2-1; 11 bases fit TRBD2. The germline V gene has CDR1 ENHRY and CDR2 SYGVKD. This CDR3 spans 15 amino acids. J gave up 8 bases and V 5 bases, and 8 bases lay outside the gene matches. The DNA for the CDR3 is TGTGCCATCAGTTTGACGACTAGCGGGATTTATGAGCAGTTCTTC. Translating gives CAISLTTSGIYEQFF.

With regard to this clone: Other DNA sequences in the same sample also yield this CDR3. The rearrangement links TRBV28 to TRBJ2-7; D unresolved. Per the germline V gene, CDR1 is MDHEN and CDR2 is SYDVKM. Trimming cost V 8 bases and J 1 base, with 6 bases left between them. The CDR3 runs to 11 residues. The CDR3 bases are TGTGCCAGCGCCATTTCCTACGAGCAGTACTTC. It encodes CASAISYEQYF.

This clone appeared once. The chain joins TRBV28 to TRBJ2-3; 10 bases are shared with TRBD2. The CDR3 covers 16 residues. Germline trimming cut 5 bases from V and 0 bases from J; bases unmatched to any gene: 5. Per germline, CDR1 MDHEN and CDR2 SYDVKM. In nucleotides, the CDR3 is TGTGCCAGCAGTGCTGCTAGCGGGAGCAGCACAGATACGCAGTATTTT. Translating gives CASSAASGSSTDTQYF.

The V gene is TRBV9, the J gene TRBJ2-2; D perhaps matches TRBD2 (5 bases). The length of the CDR3 is 16 residues. V was cut by 0 bases and J by 6 bases, with 15 bases left in between. CDR1 is SGDLS, CDR2 YYNGEE, per germline. As DNA, the CDR3 is TGTGCCAGCAGCGTAGCGGCGGGTACGGCGCCCGGGGAGCTGTTTTTT. This encodes CASSVAAGTAPGELFF.

The chain recombines TRBV7-9 with TRBJ1-2; perhaps TRBD1 as D (5 bases). Germline values: CDR1 SEHNR, CDR2 FQNEAQ (reference sequence). V was shortened by 7 bases and J by 14 bases, with 20 bases between the two germline ends. The CDR3 loop spans 12 amino acids. CDR3 bases: TGTGCCAGCACCTACGGGCAGGCAAAGGGGACCTTC. Amino acid sequence: CASTYGQAKGTF.

The gene calls are TRBV5-4 and TRBJ2-7; D not resolved. V was shortened by 0 bases and J by 3 bases, with 13 bases between the two germline ends. The length of the CDR3 is 15 residues. Germline V CDR1 and CDR2: SGHNT, YYREEE (reference sequence). The CDR3 DNA reads as TGTGCCAGCAGCTTGGGGCCTGGTACCTTCTACGAGCAGTACTTC. This codes for CASSLGPGTFYEQYF.

V gene TRBV5-1 combines with J gene TRBJ1-3; the match to TRBD1 covers 7 bases. The V segment lost 2 bases and the J segment 4 bases; nucleotides outside the gene matches: 6. The CDR3 is 15 residues long. Germline V gene sequence: CDR1 SGHRS, CDR2 YFSETQ. The CDR3 sequence: CASSFLTGAGNTIYF. CDR3 sequence (DNA): TGCGCCAGCAGCTTCCTCACAGGGGCCGGAAACACCATATATTTT. The variable domain in full, completed from reference TRBV5-1 and TRBJ1-3, reads KAGVTQTPRYLIKTRGQQVTLSCSPISGHRSVSWYQQTPGQGLQFLFEYFSETQRNKGNFPGRFSGRQFSNSRSEMNVSTLELGDSALYLCASSFLTGAGNTIYFGEGSWLTVV.

This chain connects TRBV7-3 to TRBJ1-1; possible D gene TRBD1, 5 bases. The CDR3 extends over 15 amino acids. Germline loops: CDR1 SGHTA, CDR2 FQGTGA. The ends were cut back, 6 bases at V and 0 bases at J, with 14 bases in the middle. DNA for the CDR3: TGTGCCAGCAGTGCGTTCGGGGGAGTGAACACTGAAGCTTTCTTT. It yields the protein CASSAFGGVNTEAFF.

About this clone itself: Other DNA sequences within the sample encode an identical CDR3. The chain employs TRBV7-2 and TRBJ2-1, with no clear D. The germline V gene encodes CDR1 SGHTA and CDR2 FQGNSA. V gave up 1 base and J gave up 0 bases, with 7 bases separating them. The CDR3 runs to 15 residues. The CDR3 reads CASSLVATSYNEQFF. The CDR3 coding sequence is TGTGCCAGCAGCTTAGTCGCCACCTCCTACAATGAGCAGTTCTTC.

The CDR3 protein is CASSPLLAGVSDEQFF. DNA of the CDR3: TGCGCCAGCAGCCCTCTCCTAGCGGGAGTATCCGATGAGCAGTTCTTC. J is TRBJ2-1 and V is TRBV5-1, with 10 bases matching TRBD2. V was pared by 4 bases and J by 8 bases, with 12 bases of the junction left unmatched. The CDR3 spans 16 residues. CDR1 and CDR2 (germline): SGHRS, YFSETQ.

The rearrangement uses TRBV5-4 and TRBJ2-7; 9 bases are a match to TRBD1. The germline V gene has CDR1 SGHNT and CDR2 YYREEE (reference sequence). V shed 4 bases and J 7 bases; nucleotides not matched to a gene: 12. This CDR3 has 15 amino acids. CDR3 in DNA: TGTGCCAGCAGCCCCCGCGGGGACAGGGTTGCTGAGCAGTACTTC. Translating gives CASSPRGDRVAEQYF.

This clone was recorded a few times. The gene calls are TRBV29-1 and TRBJ1-1; D not certain. The CDR3 runs 13 residues. Germline CDR1 SQVTM, CDR2 ANQGSEA. V lost 4 bases and J 1 base, leaving 10 bases between the germline ends. CDR3: CSVARHPNTEAFF. The CDR3, as DNA: TGCAGCGTTGCGAGACATCCGAACACTGAAGCTTTCTTT.

V gene TRBV7-2 combines with J gene TRBJ2-3, with a weak D call TRBD2 (6 bases). The CDR3 is 15 residues long. Trimming left V 2 bases short and J 4 bases short, with 13 bases between. CDR1 and CDR2 (germline): SGHTA, FQGNSA. The CDR3: CASSLRYGSPDTQYF. DNA for the CDR3: TGTGCCAGCAGCTTAAGGTACGGGAGTCCAGATACGCAGTATTTT.

The J gene is TRBJ1-2, the V gene TRBV4-2; no clear D gene. This CDR3 is 13 amino acids long. The V gene lost 2 bases and the J gene lost 6 bases, with 10 bases spanning the gap. Germline assignment: CDR1 LGHNA and CDR2 YNFKEQ. CDR3 protein: CASSQSRINGYTF. The DNA of the CDR3 is TGTGCCAGCAGCCAATCCCGGATCAATGGCTACACCTTC.

This sequence joins TRBV2 and TRBJ2-7; weak D call: TRBD1 (6 bases). Germline V gene data show CDR1 as SNHLY and CDR2 as FYNNEI. The CDR3 consists of 13 residues. The V and J ends lost 6 bases and 8 bases respectively, with 17 bases between them. The chain's CDR3 is CASREDSYQQQYF. The CDR3 DNA sequence: TGTGCCAGCAGGGAGGACAGCTACCAACAGCAGTACTTC.